By sample share, the clone carrying this TCR beta chain is medium-sized. Its antigen is currently unknown. The Oncomine TCR Beta short-read assay was applied to DNA of cultured CD4+ T cells. TCRdb re-derived calls from the PCR reads in MiXCR, one entry per CDR3 protein. The sample carries 8,000 or so distinct CDR3 sequences, about 59% recorded once. The record originates from a study of vaccination and CD4 T cells after COVID-19. Specified treatment: roughly 10-day PBMC culture with coronavirus spike peptide pools or control peptides (ViraFEST assay). The length of the CDR3 is 13 residues. Germline lookup yields CDR1 LNHDA and CDR2 SQIVND (reference sequence). The V and J ends lost 9 bases and 2 bases, in that order; junction bases with no gene match: 3.

Sample: CD4+ T cells from blood, cultured in vitro. The chain couples TRBV19 to TRBJ1-5; 8 bases match TRBD1. The TCR originated in a human donor who had recovered from COVID-19. CDR3 nucleotides: TGTGCCAGCGCGGACAGGGGCAATCAGCCCCAGCATTTT. Translation gives CASADRGNQPQHF.